The clone carrying this TCR beta chain was picked up a small number of times. Its antigen is not known. The TCRbeta library incorporated unique molecular identifiers. TCRdb ran MiXCR on the PCR reads and lists one entry per CDR3 protein. The top ten hold about 18% of the sample, which has some 87,000 distinct CDR3 sequences, around 16% seen once. This CDR3 has 13 residues. V lost 6 bases to trimming and J lost 1 base, with 9 bases between them. This record comes from a study of T-cell reconstitution after alpha-beta-depleted transplantation in children. Study outcomes and limitations: Surviving recipient T cells and thymic progenitors accounted for the high day-60 TCRbeta diversity observed in some patients. Newly produced T cells mostly accounted for T-cell counts and diversity one year post-transplant. Alpha-beta T cells present about two months after transplant were reported to originate from several hundred expanded graft clones.

The V gene is TRBV12-3 or TRBV12-4, the J gene TRBJ1-1; D is perhaps TRBD1 (5 bases). This TCR derives from a male patient aged 2 to 9 who had a stem cell transplant for acute lymphoblastic leukemia, so the T cells may come from the graft donor. Specimen: PBMCs, mostly from graft donor cells, collected 180 days after TCRalphabeta/CD19-depleted stem cell transplant. In nucleotides, the CDR3 is TGTGCCAGCAGGGGGGGGAGGAACACTGAAGCTTTCTTT. Its translation: CASRGGRNTEAFF.